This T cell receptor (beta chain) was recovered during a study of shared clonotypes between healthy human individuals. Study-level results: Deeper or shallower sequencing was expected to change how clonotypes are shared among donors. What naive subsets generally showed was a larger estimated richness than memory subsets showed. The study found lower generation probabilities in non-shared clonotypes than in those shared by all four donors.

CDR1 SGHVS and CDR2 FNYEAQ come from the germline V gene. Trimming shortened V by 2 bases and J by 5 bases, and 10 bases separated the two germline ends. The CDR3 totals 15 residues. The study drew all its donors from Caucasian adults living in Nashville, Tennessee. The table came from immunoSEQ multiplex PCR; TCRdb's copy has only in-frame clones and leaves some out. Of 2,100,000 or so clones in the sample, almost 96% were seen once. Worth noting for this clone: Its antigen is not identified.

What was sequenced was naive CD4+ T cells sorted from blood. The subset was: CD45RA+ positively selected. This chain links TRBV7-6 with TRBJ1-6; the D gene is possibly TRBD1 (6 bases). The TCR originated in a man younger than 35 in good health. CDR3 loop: CASSLFTGHNSPLHF. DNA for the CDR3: TGTGCCAGCAGCTTATTCACAGGGCATAATTCACCCCTCCACTTT.